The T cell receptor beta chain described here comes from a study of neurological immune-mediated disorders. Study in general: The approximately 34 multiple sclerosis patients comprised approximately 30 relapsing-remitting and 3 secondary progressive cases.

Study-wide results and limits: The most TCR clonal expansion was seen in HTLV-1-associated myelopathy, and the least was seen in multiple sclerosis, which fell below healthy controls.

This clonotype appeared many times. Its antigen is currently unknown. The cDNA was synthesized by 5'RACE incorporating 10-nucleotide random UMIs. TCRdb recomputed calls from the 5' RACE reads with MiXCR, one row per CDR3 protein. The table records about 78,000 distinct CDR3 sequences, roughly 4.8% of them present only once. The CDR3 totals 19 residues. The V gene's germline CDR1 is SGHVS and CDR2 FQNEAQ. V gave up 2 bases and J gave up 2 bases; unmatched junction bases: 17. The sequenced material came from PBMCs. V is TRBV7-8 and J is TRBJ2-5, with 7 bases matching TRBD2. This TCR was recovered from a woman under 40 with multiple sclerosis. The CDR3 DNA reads TGTGCCAGCAGCTTAAGTAAGGGCCGGCGGGAGCCTTCTCAAGAGACCCAGTACTTC. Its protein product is CASSLSKGRREPSQETQYF.